The rows below give T cell receptor beta chains drawn from one sample of a study of blood T cell repertoires in COVID-19. Sequencing used immunoSEQ multiplex PCR; TCRdb keeps in-frame clones, though not all of them. The data contain roughly 45,000 clones, roughly 84% of them seen just once; the ten biggest clones take up 4.4%. Sequenced sample: peripheral blood. These receptors originate from a middle-aged man with active COVID-19. CDR3s include the opening cysteine and the closing phenylalanine or tryptophan. A D gene is named only where the DNA matches it firmly. Size tells how often a clone was seen (once, few, many) or the class of an expanded clone, and some rows leave it out.

>TRBV6-1|TRBD1|.|TRBJ2-3
TGTGCCAGCAGTGATCGACAGGGGACAGATACGCAGTATTTT
CASSDRQGTDTQYF
>TRBV2|TRBD1|.|TRBJ1-3
TGTGCCAGCAGTGACGGGACAGGGGCGCGGTCTGGAAACACCATATATTTT
CASSDGTGARSGNTIYF
>TRBV7-2|.|.|TRBJ1-2
TGTGCCAGCAGCCCACACCAGGGGAACTATGGCTACACCTTC
CASSPHQGNYGYTF
>TRBV3-1/TRBV3-2|TRBD2|once|TRBJ2-5
TGTGCCAGCAGCCAAGCACGGCGGGGGTGGCAAGAGACCCAGTACTTC
CASSQARRGWQETQYF
>TRBV11-2|TRBD2|.|TRBJ2-2
TGTGCCAGCAGCTCCGGACTAGAGTTGAAAACCGGGGAGCTGTTTTTT
CASSSGLELKTGELFF
>TRBV11-3|.|.|TRBJ1-6
TGTGCCAGCAGCGGCAGGGGTTTCTATAATTCACCCCTCCACTTT
CASSGRGFYNSPLHF
>TRBV6-2/TRBV6-3|.|few|TRBJ1-5
TGTGCCAGCAGTTGGTCGGTCCCTCAGCCCCAGCATTTT
CASSWSVPQPQHF
>TRBV9|.|.|TRBJ2-1
TGTGCCAGCAGCCCACGAGAGAAGTCCTACAATGAGCAGTTCTTC
CASSPREKSYNEQFF
>TRBV6-6|TRBD1|.|TRBJ2-7
TGTGCCAGCGCGACTAGACAGGGGCCCGAGCAGTACTTC
CASATRQGPEQYF
>TRBV28|TRBD1|few|TRBJ1-3
TGTGCCAGCAGTTTGCTTGCCGGGGACAGCGCCCCTGGAAACACCATATATTTT
CASSLLAGDSAPGNTIYF
>TRBV13|TRBD2|.|TRBJ2-7
TGTGCCAGCAGTTACTCCCGGGGGGGGACTGTCTACGAGCAGTACTTC
CASSYSRGGTVYEQYF
>TRBV2|TRBD1|.|TRBJ1-4
TGTGCCAGCAGTGGATCAGGGGGGCCTAATGAAAAACTGTTTTTT
CASSGSGGPNEKLFF
>TRBV15|.|few|TRBJ2-7
TGTGCCACCAGCAGACCCCCCAGGGGAGCCTACGAGCAGTACTTC
CATSRPPRGAYEQYF
>TRBV5-1|TRBD1|.|TRBJ1-1
TGCGCCAGCAGCGCCCAAGACAGGGGAAACACTGAAGCTTTCTTT
CASSAQDRGNTEAFF
>TRBV10-2|.|.|TRBJ1-5
TGCGCCAGCAGTGAGTTGCAGGGTAGGAGCAATCAGCCCCAGCATTTT
CASSELQGRSNQPQHF
>TRBV18|.|.|TRBJ1-2
TGTGCCAGCTCACCAACAGACGGAATCCAACATGGCTACACCTTC
CASSPTDGIQHGYTF
>TRBV18|TRBD1|.|TRBJ2-7
TGTGCCAGCTCACGGGACAGGGGGTTGGTCGAGCAGTACTTC
CASSRDRGLVEQYF
>TRBV5-6|.|.|TRBJ1-1
TGTGCCAGCAGCTGGCGCTACAGGGAAGCTTTCTTT
CASSWRYREAFF
>TRBV11-2|.|few|TRBJ2-3
TGTGCCAGCAGCTCCACCGATCCTATAGCGGGCACAGATACGCAGTATTTT
CASSSTDPIAGTDTQYF
>TRBV10-3|TRBD1|.|TRBJ1-4
TGTGCCATCAAGCCGGGACAGGGTAATGAAAAACTGTTTTTT
CAIKPGQGNEKLFF
>TRBV24-1|.|.|TRBJ2-1
TGTGCCACCAGTGACAGGGACAATGAGCAGTTCTTC
CATSDRDNEQFF
>TRBV5-1|TRBD2|once|TRBJ2-1
TGCGCCAGCAGCACCTCCGGGACTAGCTCTCTCGGGGAGCAGTTCTTC
CASSTSGTSSLGEQFF
>TRBV4-3|.|.|TRBJ1-1
TGCGCCAGCAGCCAAGAGACACACGGGAACACTGAAGCTTTCTTT
CASSQETHGNTEAFF
>TRBV5-1|.|.|TRBJ1-5
TGCGCCAGCAGCTTGGAGGGGTTAAGCAATCAGCCCCAGCATTTT
CASSLEGLSNQPQHF
>TRBV24-1|TRBD2|.|TRBJ2-1
TGTGCCACCAGTGATTTGAAGCGGGGCTCCTACAATGAGCAGTTCTTC
CATSDLKRGSYNEQFF
>TRBV18|TRBD1|.|TRBJ1-6
TGTGCCAGCTCAAGGGACAGGGGGGCCAATTCACCCCTCCACTTT
CASSRDRGANSPLHF
>TRBV10-2|.|.|TRBJ2-5
TGCGCCAGCAGTGATTGGACTGGTCCGGGGGAGACCCAGTACTTC
CASSDWTGPGETQYF
>TRBV3-1/TRBV3-2|.|.|TRBJ1-2
TGTGCCAGCAGCAAAACTCCGGGACACAGAAACTATGGCTACACCTTC
CASSKTPGHRNYGYTF
>TRBV3-1/TRBV3-2|.|.|TRBJ2-7
TGTGCCAGCAGGAGCAACAGGGTTATAGGGGAGCAGTACTTC
CASRSNRVIGEQYF
>TRBV6-5|.|few|TRBJ1-6
TGTGCCAGCAGACCAACCGGTGGAGGGATTCGACCCCTCCACTTT
CASRPTGGGIRPLHF
>TRBV3-1/TRBV3-2|.|few|TRBJ1-1
TGTGCCAGCACCCAAAGGAGACGGAACACTGAAGCTTTCTTT
CASTQRRRNTEAFF
>TRBV28|.|.|TRBJ2-1
TGTGCCAGCAGCCAGCGCAATGAGCAGTTCTTC
CASSQRNEQFF
>TRBV6-6|TRBD1|.|TRBJ2-2
TGTGCCAGCAGTCCACACAACAGGGGCCCCAGCACCGGGGAGCTGTTTTTT
CASSPHNRGPSTGELFF
>TRBV5-6|.|.|TRBJ1-6
TGTGCCAGCAGCTTGAACGGAGGGTATAATTCACCCCTCCACTTT
CASSLNGGYNSPLHF
>TRBV29-1|TRBD1|.|TRBJ1-5
TGCAGCGTTAGGACAGGGGGGACCAATCAGCCCCAGCATTTT
CSVRTGGTNQPQHF
>TRBV10-2|TRBD1|.|TRBJ2-5
TGCGCCAGCAGTAGGACAGGGCTTCAAGAGACCCAGTACTTC
CASSRTGLQETQYF
>TRBV6-5|.|.|TRBJ1-4
TGTGCCAGCAGGAGGGGCAGGGGTATTAGTGAAAAACTGTTTTTT
CASRRGRGISEKLFF
>TRBV9|TRBD1|.|TRBJ2-7
TGTGCCAGCAGCCCCTCCGGGACAGGGCACTACGAGCAGTACTTC
CASSPSGTGHYEQYF
>TRBV6-2/TRBV6-3|TRBD1|.|TRBJ1-4
TGTGCCAGCAGCAGACAGGGGGAAGGCGAAAAACTGTTTTTT
CASSRQGEGEKLFF
>TRBV7-2|TRBD2|.|TRBJ2-2
TGTGCCAGCAGCTTGTTTCCCTCACAGAGCGGGGCTCTGACCGGGGAGCTGTTTTTT
CASSLFPSQSGALTGELFF
>TRBV9|.|few|TRBJ2-3
TGTGCCAGCAGCGTAGACCAGGGCTGGGATATCGCGCAGTATTTT
CASSVDQGWDIAQYF
>TRBV19|TRBD1|once|TRBJ2-2
TGTGCCAGTAATACAGGGGGTGGCCCCGGGGAGCTGTTTTTT
CASNTGGGPGELFF
>TRBV6-5|TRBD2|.|TRBJ2-3
TGTGCCAGCAGACAGTCGGGGGGGCACACAGATACGCAGTATTTT
CASRQSGGHTDTQYF
>TRBV6-6|TRBD1|.|TRBJ1-5
TGTGCCAGCAGAGCCGGGACAGGGCGGAATCAGCCCCAGCATTTT
CASRAGTGRNQPQHF
>TRBV12-3/TRBV12-4|.|.|TRBJ1-2
TGTGCCAGCAGGATCGGGGTCTCAGGTGGCTACACCTTC
CASRIGVSGGYTF
>TRBV7-2|TRBD1|.|TRBJ1-1
TGTGCCAGCAGCCTAGGCCTAGGCGGACAGGGGGAAGCTTTCTTT
CASSLGLGGQGEAFF
>TRBV10-3|.|once|TRBJ1-5
TGTGCCATCAGTGAGTCAAAGACTGAGCCCCAGCATTTT
CAISESKTEPQHF
>TRBV19|TRBD1|large|TRBJ2-7
TGTGCCAGTAGTATAGATGGGGGACAGTACTACGAGCAGTACTTC
CASSIDGGQYYEQYF